This is a list of T cell receptor beta chains from one sample in a study of T cell repertoires in cytomegalovirus infection. TCRdb re-called the reads with MiXCR, one entry per CDR3 protein. The sample consists of 350,000 to 450,000 distinct CDR3 sequences, roughly 20% of them appearing once. The sequenced sample consisted of PBMCs. The receptors stem from a human donor in good health (CMV status not recorded). Some clones in this sample may be carry-over from other donors' samples. Both conserved end residues are part of each CDR3. Fields, in order: J gene, V gene, CDR3 length, D gene, clone size, CDR3 DNA, CDR3 protein. A D gene is named only where the DNA matches it firmly. Clone size is shown for a subset of rows, as once, few, many or a class of expanded clone.

j_call: TRBJ2-5
v_call: TRBV2
cdr3_length: 14
d_call: -
clone_size: few
cdr3_nt: TGTGCCAGCAGTGAAACCAGCCCCGGGCAGACCCAGTACTTC
cdr3_aa: CASSETSPGQTQYF

j_call: TRBJ1-2
v_call: TRBV19
cdr3_length: 13
d_call: -
clone_size: few
cdr3_nt: TGTGCCAGTAGGCAGACGGACCGCTATGGCTACACCTTC
cdr3_aa: CASRQTDRYGYTF

j_call: TRBJ2-7
v_call: TRBV2
cdr3_length: 17
d_call: TRBD1
clone_size: -
cdr3_nt: TGTGCCAGCAGTGAACGAGACAGGGACGGGGATATGGGCGAGCAGTACTTC
cdr3_aa: CASSERDRDGDMGEQYF

j_call: TRBJ2-5
v_call: TRBV29-1
cdr3_length: 12
d_call: TRBD1
clone_size: many
cdr3_nt: TGCAGCGCTACAGGGGGCAAAGAGACCCAGTACTTC
cdr3_aa: CSATGGKETQYF

j_call: TRBJ2-3
v_call: TRBV7-2
cdr3_length: 16
d_call: TRBD2
clone_size: many
cdr3_nt: TGTGCCAGCACCGCGGCGACGGGACTAGTGAGAGATACGCAGTATTTT
cdr3_aa: CASTAATGLVRDTQYF

j_call: TRBJ1-6
v_call: TRBV12-3/TRBV12-4
cdr3_length: 14
d_call: -
clone_size: few
cdr3_nt: TGTGCCAGCAGCCGAGACAGGAGTAATTCACCCCTCCACTTT
cdr3_aa: CASSRDRSNSPLHF

j_call: TRBJ2-7
v_call: TRBV30
cdr3_length: 12
d_call: -
clone_size: few
cdr3_nt: TGTGCCCAGGGAAAGGAGTCCGGCGAGCAGTACTTC
cdr3_aa: CAQGKESGEQYF

j_call: TRBJ2-3
v_call: TRBV12-5
cdr3_length: 11
d_call: -
clone_size: -
cdr3_nt: TGTGCTAGTGGCCTCGCAGATACGCAGTATTTT
cdr3_aa: CASGLADTQYF

j_call: TRBJ2-3
v_call: TRBV28
cdr3_length: 14
d_call: TRBD2
clone_size: few
cdr3_nt: TGTGCCAGCAGGCGGGGGGGAAACACAGATACGCAGTATTTT
cdr3_aa: CASRRGGNTDTQYF

j_call: TRBJ1-2
v_call: TRBV29-1
cdr3_length: 15
d_call: -
clone_size: -
cdr3_nt: TGCAGCGTCGATAGACGAGAGGACGGGGAGTATGGCTACACCTTC
cdr3_aa: CSVDRREDGEYGYTF

j_call: TRBJ2-3
v_call: TRBV27
cdr3_length: 15
d_call: TRBD2
clone_size: few
cdr3_nt: TGTGCCAGCAGTTTTCTAGCGGGAGTTTCAGATACGCAGTATTTT
cdr3_aa: CASSFLAGVSDTQYF

j_call: TRBJ2-1
v_call: TRBV20-1
cdr3_length: 16
d_call: -
clone_size: few
cdr3_nt: TGCAGTGCTAGAGATTTGGGGGAGGGGGGGTACAATGAGCAGTTCTTC
cdr3_aa: CSARDLGEGGYNEQFF

j_call: TRBJ1-5
v_call: TRBV5-5
cdr3_length: 17
d_call: TRBD1
clone_size: few
cdr3_nt: TGTGCCAGCAGTATGGGGGCAGGGGGATATAGCAATCAGCCCCAGCATTTT
cdr3_aa: CASSMGAGGYSNQPQHF

j_call: TRBJ2-7
v_call: TRBV11-2
cdr3_length: 15
d_call: TRBD2
clone_size: many
cdr3_nt: TGTGCCAGCAGCTTATCTAGCGGGAGGGCCTCCGACGAGTACTTC
cdr3_aa: CASSLSSGRASDEYF

j_call: TRBJ2-7
v_call: TRBV5-1
cdr3_length: 16
d_call: TRBD1
clone_size: few
cdr3_nt: TGCGCCAGCAGCCGGGGGGGGACAGGGGGCTACTACGAGCAGTACTTC
cdr3_aa: CASSRGGTGGYYEQYF

j_call: TRBJ1-2
v_call: TRBV28
cdr3_length: 13
d_call: -
clone_size: -
cdr3_nt: TGTGCCAGCAGGGGGGGGCGCGGCTATGGCTACACCTTC
cdr3_aa: CASRGGRGYGYTF

j_call: TRBJ2-7
v_call: TRBV6-2/TRBV6-3
cdr3_length: 13
d_call: -
clone_size: few
cdr3_nt: TGTGCCAGCAGAGAACAGGGAGAAGCCGAGCAGTACTTC
cdr3_aa: CASREQGEAEQYF

j_call: TRBJ1-1
v_call: TRBV10-3
cdr3_length: 14
d_call: -
clone_size: -
cdr3_nt: TGTGCCATCAGTGAGTCGATTGGGATGGATGAAGCTTTCTTT
cdr3_aa: CAISESIGMDEAFF

j_call: TRBJ1-6
v_call: TRBV20-1
cdr3_length: 15
d_call: TRBD1
clone_size: many
cdr3_nt: TGCAGTGCTAGAGAACCCGACAGGGTGGTTTCACCCCTCCACTTT
cdr3_aa: CSAREPDRVVSPLHF

j_call: TRBJ2-3
v_call: TRBV6-8
cdr3_length: 18
d_call: TRBD2
clone_size: -
cdr3_nt: TGTGCCAGCAGCTATCCGGGACTAGCGGGGGGACCTGGAGATACGCAGTATTTT
cdr3_aa: CASSYPGLAGGPGDTQYF

j_call: TRBJ1-3
v_call: TRBV7-2
cdr3_length: 15
d_call: -
clone_size: many
cdr3_nt: TGTGCCAGCAGCTTAGCCTGGACAGCTGGAAACACCATATATTTT
cdr3_aa: CASSLAWTAGNTIYF

j_call: TRBJ1-5
v_call: TRBV12-3/TRBV12-4
cdr3_length: 15
d_call: -
clone_size: few
cdr3_nt: TGTGCCAGCAGTCCCCGGGTGGGTTTGAGTCAGCCCCAGCATTTT
cdr3_aa: CASSPRVGLSQPQHF

j_call: TRBJ2-3
v_call: TRBV15
cdr3_length: 15
d_call: TRBD1
clone_size: few
cdr3_nt: TGTGCCACCAGCAGAGGTGGGACAGGAACAGATACGCAGTATTTT
cdr3_aa: CATSRGGTGTDTQYF

j_call: TRBJ2-7
v_call: TRBV12-3/TRBV12-4
cdr3_length: 16
d_call: -
clone_size: many
cdr3_nt: TGTGCCAGCAGGGGGTACTCGGGGCGCGTCTCCTACGAGCAGTACTTC
cdr3_aa: CASRGYSGRVSYEQYF

j_call: TRBJ1-5
v_call: TRBV2
cdr3_length: 15
d_call: -
clone_size: few
cdr3_nt: TGTGCCAGCAGTGGCGACAGGCCCGATTATCAGCCCCAGCATTTT
cdr3_aa: CASSGDRPDYQPQHF

j_call: TRBJ1-5
v_call: TRBV11-2
cdr3_length: 15
d_call: -
clone_size: many
cdr3_nt: TGTGCCAGCAGCGATAGCTTATATAGCAATCAGCCCCAGCATTTT
cdr3_aa: CASSDSLYSNQPQHF

j_call: TRBJ1-4
v_call: TRBV6-6
cdr3_length: 14
d_call: TRBD1
clone_size: many
cdr3_nt: TGTGCCAGCAGGCGGGACAGGGCGGAAGAAAAACTGTTTTTT
cdr3_aa: CASRRDRAEEKLFF

j_call: TRBJ2-2
v_call: TRBV11-2
cdr3_length: 17
d_call: TRBD2
clone_size: -
cdr3_nt: TGTGCCAGCAGCCTAACACTAGCGGGAGGGTCCACCGGGGAGCTGTTTTTT
cdr3_aa: CASSLTLAGGSTGELFF

j_call: TRBJ1-1
v_call: TRBV3-1
cdr3_length: 15
d_call: TRBD1
clone_size: -
cdr3_nt: TGTGCCAGCAGCCAAGCCGGGACAGGGGACACTGAAGCTTTCTTT
cdr3_aa: CASSQAGTGDTEAFF

j_call: TRBJ2-2
v_call: TRBV2
cdr3_length: 15
d_call: TRBD1
clone_size: -
cdr3_nt: TGTGCCAGCAGGTCGGTCGGGACAGGGATCGGGGAGCTGTTTTTT
cdr3_aa: CASRSVGTGIGELFF

j_call: TRBJ2-1
v_call: TRBV7-6
cdr3_length: 16
d_call: -
clone_size: many
cdr3_nt: TGTGCCAGCAGCTTAAGAGCAACAAGCTCCTACAATGAGCAGTTCTTC
cdr3_aa: CASSLRATSSYNEQFF

j_call: TRBJ2-5
v_call: TRBV15
cdr3_length: 11
d_call: -
clone_size: -
cdr3_nt: TGTGCCACCAGCAGAGAAGAGACCCAGTACTTC
cdr3_aa: CATSREETQYF

j_call: TRBJ2-1
v_call: TRBV7-2
cdr3_length: 13
d_call: TRBD2
clone_size: many
cdr3_nt: TGTGCCAGCAGGGATAGCGGGAGGAATGAGCAGTTCTTC
cdr3_aa: CASRDSGRNEQFF

j_call: TRBJ2-5
v_call: TRBV15
cdr3_length: 15
d_call: TRBD2
clone_size: -
cdr3_nt: TGTGCCACCAGCAGAGGGACTAGCTTGTTGGAGACCCAGTACTTC
cdr3_aa: CATSRGTSLLETQYF

j_call: TRBJ2-7
v_call: TRBV6-5
cdr3_length: 15
d_call: -
clone_size: few
cdr3_nt: TGTGCCAGCAGTTACAACAGGGCATTTGGCTACGAGCAGTACTTC
cdr3_aa: CASSYNRAFGYEQYF

j_call: TRBJ2-6
v_call: TRBV7-6
cdr3_length: 16
d_call: -
clone_size: many
cdr3_nt: TGTGCCAGCAGCCCGGTGGGGGATCCTGGGGCCAACGTCCTGACTTTC
cdr3_aa: CASSPVGDPGANVLTF

j_call: TRBJ2-5
v_call: TRBV5-6
cdr3_length: 15
d_call: -
clone_size: many
cdr3_nt: TGTGCCAGCAGCTTGGGCAGGTCTGTACAAGAGACCCAGTACTTC
cdr3_aa: CASSLGRSVQETQYF

j_call: TRBJ1-2
v_call: TRBV29-1
cdr3_length: 14
d_call: -
clone_size: -
cdr3_nt: TGCAGCGTTGAAGGGGGGCTGGACACTATGGGCTACACCTTC
cdr3_aa: CSVEGGLDTMGYTF

j_call: TRBJ2-2
v_call: TRBV28
cdr3_length: 16
d_call: -
clone_size: -
cdr3_nt: TGTGCCAGCAGCTCCGGGAGGGGGCGGAACACCGGGGAGCTGTTTTTT
cdr3_aa: CASSSGRGRNTGELFF

j_call: TRBJ1-5
v_call: TRBV2
cdr3_length: 13
d_call: -
clone_size: few
cdr3_nt: TGTGCCAGCACACCAGCAATCAATCAGCCCCAGCATTTT
cdr3_aa: CASTPAINQPQHF

j_call: TRBJ2-5
v_call: TRBV3-1
cdr3_length: 14
d_call: -
clone_size: -
cdr3_nt: TGTGCCAGCAGCCAAGGGGGGCTCGGAGAGACCCAGTACTTC
cdr3_aa: CASSQGGLGETQYF

j_call: TRBJ2-2
v_call: TRBV12-3/TRBV12-4
cdr3_length: 18
d_call: TRBD1
clone_size: few
cdr3_nt: TGTGCCAGCAGAGAGTACAGGGGGCCGATTGGCGGCACCGGGGAGCTGTTTTTT
cdr3_aa: CASREYRGPIGGTGELFF

j_call: TRBJ1-1
v_call: TRBV7-2
cdr3_length: 13
d_call: TRBD1
clone_size: many
cdr3_nt: TGTGCCAGCAGCTTCAGGGGGGCGGCTGAAGCTTTCTTT
cdr3_aa: CASSFRGAAEAFF

j_call: TRBJ1-2
v_call: TRBV7-2
cdr3_length: 14
d_call: TRBD1
clone_size: many
cdr3_nt: TGTGCCAGCAGGCAGGACAGGAGTTCCTATGGCTACACCTTC
cdr3_aa: CASRQDRSSYGYTF

j_call: TRBJ1-6
v_call: TRBV18
cdr3_length: 14
d_call: TRBD1
clone_size: -
cdr3_nt: TGTGCCAGCTCACCCGACAGGGCTGATTCACCCCTCCACTTT
cdr3_aa: CASSPDRADSPLHF

j_call: TRBJ1-3
v_call: TRBV7-2
cdr3_length: 13
d_call: -
clone_size: many
cdr3_nt: TGTGCCAGCAGTCCACAAGCTGGAAACACCATATATTTT
cdr3_aa: CASSPQAGNTIYF

j_call: TRBJ2-7
v_call: TRBV6-2/TRBV6-3
cdr3_length: 12
d_call: -
clone_size: -
cdr3_nt: TGTGCCAGCAGGCGGGACATTTACGAGCAGTACTTC
cdr3_aa: CASRRDIYEQYF

j_call: TRBJ2-2
v_call: TRBV19
cdr3_length: 15
d_call: -
clone_size: -
cdr3_nt: TGTGCCAGTAGTATAGGGCTCCGGGGCGCCGGGGAGCTGTTTTTT
cdr3_aa: CASSIGLRGAGELFF

j_call: TRBJ2-4
v_call: TRBV6-2/TRBV6-3
cdr3_length: 13
d_call: -
clone_size: -
cdr3_nt: TGTGCCAGCGGTAGGGATCCCAAAAACATTCAGTACTTC
cdr3_aa: CASGRDPKNIQYF

j_call: TRBJ1-1
v_call: TRBV5-1
cdr3_length: 16
d_call: -
clone_size: few
cdr3_nt: TGCGCCAGCAACCCTACGTCGTCAGGAGAGAACACTGAAGCTTTCTTT
cdr3_aa: CASNPTSSGENTEAFF

j_call: TRBJ1-5
v_call: TRBV6-1
cdr3_length: 17
d_call: -
clone_size: many
cdr3_nt: TGTGCCAGCAGTGAACATCGAGTAGGGGAGGCCAATCAGCCCCAGCATTTT
cdr3_aa: CASSEHRVGEANQPQHF

j_call: TRBJ1-2
v_call: TRBV7-8
cdr3_length: 14
d_call: -
clone_size: many
cdr3_nt: TGTGCCAGCCTGCGGGAGGGAGGACGCTCTGGCTACACCTTC
cdr3_aa: CASLREGGRSGYTF

j_call: TRBJ2-3
v_call: TRBV29-1
cdr3_length: 12
d_call: -
clone_size: -
cdr3_nt: TGCAGCGTTGATCGGGGGACAGATACGCAGTATTTT
cdr3_aa: CSVDRGTDTQYF

j_call: TRBJ1-1
v_call: TRBV6-5
cdr3_length: 16
d_call: -
clone_size: many
cdr3_nt: TGTGCCAGCAGTTACATGCAGGGTGGGGTGAACACTGAAGCTTTCTTT
cdr3_aa: CASSYMQGGVNTEAFF